This entry lists 14 T cell receptor beta chains sequenced from one sample in a study of identical twins. TCRdb called the 5' RACE reads again in MiXCR, with one record for every CDR3 protein. The sample holds about 220,000 distinct CDR3 sequences, under 8.5% seen once. These data were also reused for a study on T cells expressing NK-cell markers.

The sample was CD8+ T cells sorted from blood. These receptors came from a young woman in good health.

This clonotype was recorded a few times. J is TRBJ2-2 and V is TRBV2; D remains ambiguous. Trimming left V 10 bases short and J 6 bases short, with 12 bases between. CDR1 is SNHLY, CDR2 FYNNEI, per germline. The CDR3 contains 12 residues. The CDR3, as DNA: TGTGCCATCGAGAAGCGAGCCGGGGAGCTGTTTTTT. It specifies CAIEKRAGELFF.

This clonotype came up many times. The chain is built from TRBV9 and TRBJ2-1, with D hard to call. The CDR3 runs to 12 residues. Trimming stripped 2 bases from V and 7 bases from J, with 7 bases between. Germline CDR1 and CDR2: SGDLS and YYNGEE. The CDR3 DNA reads TGTGCCAGCAGCGTGTCGGAGAATGAGCAGTTCTTC. This encodes CASSVSENEQFF.

This chain links TRBV10-2 with TRBJ2-3; 8 bases are shared with TRBD2. CDR3 size: 15 residues. Trimming removed 1 base from V and 1 base from J; junction bases left unmatched: 1. Germline CDR1 WSHSY, CDR2 SAAADI. The CDR3 region is CASSELRGGTDTQYF. The CDR3 nucleotides are TGCGCCAGCAGTGAGTTGCGGGGGGGCACAGATACGCAGTATTTT.

This clonotype was recorded at least ten times. The chain combines TRBV7-6 with TRBJ1-1; 8 bases match TRBD1. After removal of 5 bases from V and 5 bases from J, the junction contained 10 bases not matched to a gene. This CDR3 has 15 residues. CDR1 and CDR2 from the germline V gene are SGHVS and FNYEAQ. CDR3 DNA: TGTGCCAGCAGCGCTTCAGGGGGCGCGGGTACTGAAGCTTTCTTT. Protein product: CASSASGGAGTEAFF.

The chain couples TRBV5-6 to TRBJ2-3; D is unclear. The germline V and J ends were trimmed by 2 bases and 3 bases, with 13 bases remaining between them. CDR3 length: 15 residues. CDR1 and CDR2 (germline): SGHDT, YYEEEE. CDR3 amino acids: CASSFPTRGTDTQYF. The CDR3 nucleotides read TGTGCCAGCAGCTTCCCCACGCGTGGGACAGATACGCAGTATTTT.

The chain combines TRBV4-3 with TRBJ1-1; no definite D call. Germline V lookup: CDR1 LGHNA, CDR2 YSLEER. Trimming took off 0 bases at V and 4 bases at J, with 9 bases between the two ends. There are 14 residues in the CDR3. The CDR3 reads CASSQEGRRTEAFF. DNA of the CDR3: TGCGCCAGCAGCCAAGAGGGGAGGCGCACTGAAGCTTTCTTT.

The J gene is TRBJ1-1, the V gene TRBV21-1; the table's D call, TRBD1, has no DNA check behind it. TRBV21-1 constitutes a pseudogene. The CDR3 runs to 13 residues. The CDR3 reads CASSKGFPVPAFF. DNA of the CDR3: TGTGCCAGCAGCAAGGGATTCCCAGTCCCAGCTTTCTTT.

This clonotype was seen only a few times. The chain has TRBV9 and TRBJ1-1; D is ambiguous. Germline V gene lookup returns CDR1 SGDLS and CDR2 YYNGEE. Trimming removed 3 bases from V and 0 bases from J, with 9 bases in between. This CDR3 contains 14 residues. CDR3 amino acids: CASSGRSMNTEAFF. DNA of the CDR3: TGTGCCAGCAGCGGACGGAGTATGAACACTGAAGCTTTCTTT.

This clonotype has a handful of counts. In DNA, the CDR3 is TGCAGTGCTAGAGATCGTGAAACAGCCAAAAACATTCAGTACTTC. Amino acids: CSARDRETAKNIQYF. The chain is built from TRBV20-1 and TRBJ2-4; D gene uncertain. The CDR3 covers 15 residues. Trimming pared 0 bases from V and 0 bases from J, leaving 9 bases between. Germline CDR1 DFQATT, CDR2 SNEGSKA (reference sequence).

This clonotype was detected only a few times. The chain couples TRBV11-1 to TRBJ2-3; TRBD2 agrees at 11 bases. The CDR3 loop spans 19 amino acids. Germline CDR1 SGHAT, CDR2 FQDESV (reference sequence). Germline trimming cut 3 bases from V and 3 bases from J; bases unmatched to any gene: 14. As DNA, the CDR3 is TGTGCCAGCAGCTTTCCCGGACTAGCGGGTGATGAAATTACAGATACGCAGTATTTT. Its protein is CASSFPGLAGDEITDTQYF.

J is TRBJ2-6 and V is TRBV9; D ambiguous. Between the trimmed V and J ends, which lost 4 bases and 0 bases, there was a span of 14 bases. The CDR3 runs to 17 residues. Germline CDR1 SGDLS, CDR2 YYNGEE. The CDR3 here is CASSPGQVPSGANVLTF. CDR3 DNA sequence: TGTGCCAGCAGCCCCGGGCAGGTTCCCTCTGGGGCCAACGTCCTGACTTTC.

This clonotype has a count of ten or more. V is TRBV12-3 or TRBV12-4 and J is TRBJ2-3; TRBD1 agrees at 7 bases. This CDR3 has 13 residues. V dropped 6 bases and J dropped 6; count of bases not matched to a gene: 6. CDR3 in amino acids: CASRGNRGDTQYF. CDR3 in DNA: TGTGCCAGCAGGGGCAACAGGGGTGATACGCAGTATTTT.

Many counts were recorded for this clonotype. V and J are TRBV12-3 or TRBV12-4 and TRBJ2-5; TRBD1 aligns across 8 bases. The V gene end was trimmed by 6 bases and the J gene end by 7 bases; junction bases not matched to a gene: 13. This CDR3 region has 15 residues. CDR3 nucleotide sequence: TGTGCCAGCAGCCTGACAGGGGACCTGTTTGGGACCCAGTACTTC. Translated: CASSLTGDLFGTQYF.

CDR3 in amino acids: CASSPVSGGASHTDTQYF. In nucleotides, the CDR3 is TGTGCCAGCTCACCAGTGTCCGGGGGGGCAAGTCACACAGATACGCAGTATTTT. The gene calls are TRBV18 and TRBJ2-3; 8 nucleotides agree with TRBD2. The CDR3 sequence is 18 residues long. Germline V gene sequence: CDR1 KGHSH, CDR2 LQKENI. J gave up 2 bases and V 2 bases, and 12 bases lay outside the gene matches.